A selection of T cell receptor beta chains follows, all from one sample in a study of blood T cell repertoires in COVID-19. Profiling relied on immunoSEQ multiplex PCR, and the TCRdb table lists in-frame clones only, not all of them. The profile shows some 57,000 clones, around 90% of them singletons. The sequencing input was peripheral blood. The receptors stem from a man aged 65 to 85 with acute or convalescent COVID-19. CDR3s include the opening cysteine and the closing phenylalanine or tryptophan. The D gene is left open where the match is weak. Only part of the rows carry a size: once, few, many, or a class if the clone is expanded.

.	TRBJ1-1	.	TRBV18	TGTGCCAGCTCACCTGATCAGGCCCTGGGTAAAGCTTTCTTT	CASSPDQALGKAFF
.	TRBJ2-5	TRBD1	TRBV19	TGTGCCAGTAGTATGGAGTGGGACAGGGGGCCCTTCCAAGAGACCCAGTACTTC	CASSMEWDRGPFQETQYF
.	TRBJ2-3	.	TRBV5-1	TGCGCCAGCAGCTTGGGGACATCCGGCACAGATACGCAGTATTTT	CASSLGTSGTDTQYF
once	TRBJ2-1	TRBD2	TRBV7-9	TGTGCCAGCAGCCGCTCCGCGGGGGGCTGGCTCGAGCAGTTCTTC	CASSRSAGGWLEQFF
.	TRBJ2-2	.	TRBV14	TGTGCCAGCAGCCAAGTGACAGTCGGGGAGCTGTTTTTT	CASSQVTVGELFF
.	TRBJ2-2	TRBD2	TRBV5-1	TGCGCCAGCTCAACGGGGGCGGGGGGGCCCAACACCGGGGAGCTGTTTTTT	CASSTGAGGPNTGELFF
.	TRBJ1-2	.	TRBV6-6	TGTGCCAGCAGGCATCAAGGCGCGGCTGGCTACACCTTC	CASRHQGAAGYTF
.	TRBJ2-7	.	TRBV5-1	TGCGCCACCAAAGGGACAATCGCCTCCTACGAGCAGTACTTC	CATKGTIASYEQYF
.	TRBJ2-2	.	TRBV28	TGTGCCAGCAGGCTAGTGCCCGGGGAGCTGTTTTTT	CASRLVPGELFF
.	TRBJ2-7	.	TRBV3-1/TRBV3-2	TGTGCCAGCAGCCTCCAAAACTACGAGCAGTACTTC	CASSLQNYEQYF
once	TRBJ2-1	.	TRBV19	TGTGCCAGTAGTGGGACATTCTCCCGGCTGGGTGAGCAGTTCTTC	CASSGTFSRLGEQFF
.	TRBJ1-1	TRBD1	TRBV24-1	TGTGCCACCAGTGATTCGGGGACAGGGGGCACTGAAGCTTTCTTT	CATSDSGTGGTEAFF
.	TRBJ2-3	TRBD2	TRBV6-2/TRBV6-3	TGTGCCAGCAGTGGGACTAGCGTGGGTCCGGATACGCAGTATTTT	CASSGTSVGPDTQYF
.	TRBJ2-7	.	TRBV19	TGTGCCAGTAGTGACCGCGGCTACGAGCAGTACTTC	CASSDRGYEQYF
.	TRBJ2-2	TRBD2	TRBV9	TGTGCCAGCAGCGTAGAGGGACTAGCGGGGACCGGGGAGCTGTTTTTT	CASSVEGLAGTGELFF
.	TRBJ1-5	.	TRBV2	TGTGCCAGCAATGGGGTGGCCCTCCGCGGGGATCAGCCCCAGCATTTT	CASNGVALRGDQPQHF
.	TRBJ2-7	.	TRBV28	TGTGCCAGCAGTCTCCGGGGGGAGCAGTACTTC	CASSLRGEQYF
few	TRBJ1-1	.	TRBV6-2/TRBV6-3	TGTGCCAGCAGTTACTCCTCGACCCAGGGCCGCGAGAGAACTGAAGCTTTCTTT	CASSYSSTQGRERTEAFF
.	TRBJ2-7	TRBD1	TRBV4-1	TGCGCCAGCAGCCAAGGGAAAGGGACAGGGAGTTACGAGCAGTACTTC	CASSQGKGTGSYEQYF
.	TRBJ1-1	.	TRBV15	TGTGCCACCAGCAGAGTGAGTAATATGAACACTGAAGCTTTCTTT	CATSRVSNMNTEAFF
.	TRBJ2-1	TRBD2	TRBV27	TGTGCCAGCAGTCCGAGCCGACTAGCGGGAGTGTACAATGAGCAGTTCTTC	CASSPSRLAGVYNEQFF
once	TRBJ1-2	TRBD1	TRBV4-2	TGTGCCAGCAGCGTAAGACAGGGGGCGGACTATGGCTACACCTTC	CASSVRQGADYGYTF
.	TRBJ1-2	.	TRBV6-5	TGTGCCAGCACTAGAGGCGATGGCTACACCTTC	CASTRGDGYTF
.	TRBJ1-1	.	TRBV28	TGTGCCACCCGACAATTCACTGAAGCTTTCTTT	CATRQFTEAFF
few	TRBJ1-2	.	TRBV19	TGTGCCAGTAGTCCCGCTCGAACTCCGAACTATGGCTACACCTTC	CASSPARTPNYGYTF
.	TRBJ2-5	TRBD1	TRBV24-1	TGTGCCACCAGTGATTTGGGAAGGGGGCGGCAAGAGACCCAGTACTTC	CATSDLGRGRQETQYF
.	TRBJ2-3	TRBD1	TRBV7-3	TGTGCCAGCAGCTCGAGAGGACAGGGCCCATTAGATACGCAGTATTTT	CASSSRGQGPLDTQYF
.	TRBJ1-1	TRBD1	TRBV5-4	TGTGCCAGCAGCCGACGCCGGGACAGGGGATACACTGAAGCTTTCTTT	CASSRRRDRGYTEAFF
.	TRBJ2-5	.	TRBV27	TGTGCCAGCAGTTTATCGATTGAGGGCAGTCGGTACGAGACCCAGTACTTC	CASSLSIEGSRYETQYF
once	TRBJ1-5	TRBD1	TRBV5-6	TGTGCCAGCAGCTTGGGATTAAGGACAGGGGCCGCTCAGCCCCAGCATTTT	CASSLGLRTGAAQPQHF
once	TRBJ1-2	.	TRBV6-5	TGTGCCAGCAGTTACTCGGGGGGCTATGGCTACACCTTC	CASSYSGGYGYTF
.	TRBJ1-1	.	TRBV12-3/TRBV12-4	TGTGCCAGCAGTTTTACAGTGAACACTGAAGCTTTCTTT	CASSFTVNTEAFF
.	TRBJ1-6	.	TRBV5-1	TGCGCCAGCAGCTCCCGGAGGGACAATTCACCCCTCCACTTT	CASSSRRDNSPLHF
.	TRBJ1-4	TRBD1	TRBV19	TGTGCCAGTACCCAACGGGGCAGGGGGTACGAAAAACTGTTTTTT	CASTQRGRGYEKLFF
few	TRBJ1-2	.	TRBV19	TGTGCCAGTAGCGACAGAGCCTATGGCTACACCTTC	CASSDRAYGYTF
.	TRBJ1-1	TRBD1	TRBV5-1	TGCGCCAGCAGCAACTTTCGGGAGAGGGACAGAATTTTAGTGAACACTGAAGCTTTCTTT	CASSNFRERDRILVNTEAFF
.	TRBJ2-6	.	TRBV7-9	TGTGCCCTCCGCGGGTACAACGGGATCCCTGGGGCCAACGTCCTGACTTTC	CALRGYNGIPGANVLTF
.	TRBJ2-5	.	TRBV9	TGTGCCAGCAGCGTACGGGGGAGCCTCTTGGCAGAGACCCAGTACTTC	CASSVRGSLLAETQYF
.	TRBJ1-1	.	TRBV3-1/TRBV3-2	TGTGCCAGCAGCCGCCAGATATCGCGGGGAGAGGCTTTCTTT	CASSRQISRGEAFF
.	TRBJ1-2	.	TRBV18	TGTGCCAGCTCAGAAAACGGGTATGGCTACACCTTC	CASSENGYGYTF